This entry concerns a single TCR beta chain. The data originate from a study of cytomegalovirus exposure and HLA in healthy donors. V was clipped by 4 bases and J by 4 bases, with 12 bases between them. Looked up from germline, CDR1 is SGDLS and CDR2 is YYNGEE. This CDR3 has 13 amino acids. Use of 60 Vbeta and 13 Jbeta primers characterized the PCR. Assay used: immunoSEQ multiplex PCR; TCRdb lists only in-frame clones, some missing. Among approximately 70,000 clones listed, 72% were seen once. The chain carries TRBV9 and TRBJ2-7, with D uncertain. The sequence came from a woman in her thirties or forties in good health and CMV-seropositive. Specimen: PBMCs. This CDR3 is CASSPQLGYEQYF. CDR3 in DNA: TGTGCCAGCAGCCCCCAACTCGGGTACGAGCAGTACTTC. The full variable domain, rest sourced from reference TRBV9 and TRBJ2-7, is DSGVTQTPKHLITATGQRVTLRCSPRSGDLSVYWYQQSLDQGLQFLIQYYNGEERAKGNILERFSAQQFPDLHSELNLSSLELGDSALYFCASSPQLGYEQYFGPGTRLTVT.